The 24 T cell receptor beta chains presented below share a single source sample, sequenced in a study of cytotoxic CD8 clonotypes in ibrutinib-treated CLL. TCRdb's copy holds only in-frame clones and misses some; the assay was immunoSEQ multiplex PCR. The sample contains more than 110,000 clones, 60% to 85% of which appear only once. The starting material was PBMCs, obtained after 24 months of ibrutinib treatment. These receptors originate from a human donor with chronic lymphocytic leukemia.

This clone was seen more than once but under ten times. The CDR3 protein is CAISGGQGDQPQHF. The CDR3 nucleotides read TGTGCCATCAGTGGTGGGCAGGGGGATCAGCCCCAGCATTTT. This chain links TRBV10-3 with TRBJ1-5, with 7 nucleotides matching TRBD1. Per germline, CDR1 ENHRY and CDR2 SYGVKD. CDR3 length: 14 amino acids. After removal of 4 bases from V and 5 bases from J, the junction contained 5 bases not matched to a gene.

V usage is TRBV10-3 and J usage is TRBJ2-3; possibly TRBD1 for D (5 bases). V lost 10 bases, J lost 1 base, and 9 bases lay in between. Germline V gives CDR1 ENHRY, CDR2 SYGVKD. The CDR3 consists of 12 residues. This CDR3 is CATLGGTDTQYF. The CDR3 coding sequence is TGTGCCACCCTAGGGGGCACAGATACGCAGTATTTT.

The chain employs TRBV19 and TRBJ1-2; D possibly corresponds to TRBD1 (5 bases). Germline CDR1 is LNHDA and CDR2 is SQIVND (reference sequence). This CDR3 contains 13 residues. V was trimmed by 9 bases and J by 4 bases, leaving 15 bases between them. This CDR3 reads CASGGAGIYGYTF. The CDR3, as DNA: TGTGCCAGCGGAGGGGCGGGGATCTATGGCTACACCTTC. The whole variable domain, filled in from reference TRBV19 and TRBJ1-2, reads DGGITQSPKYLFRKEGQNVTLSCEQNLNHDAMYWYRQDPGQGLRLIYYSQIVNDFQKGDIAEGYSVSREKKESFPLTVTSAQKNPTAFYLCASGGAGIYGYTFGSGTRLTVV.

CDR3 residues: CASSLAGGSDYGYTF. The CDR3 region has the DNA TGTGCCAGCAGCTTGGCGGGGGGGAGCGACTATGGCTACACCTTC. The V call is TRBV5-8, the J call TRBJ1-2; a possible D gene is TRBD1 (5 bases). Germline V gene lookup returns CDR1 SGHTS and CDR2 YDEGEE. V gave up 0 bases and J gave up 3 bases, with 12 bases separating them. The CDR3 is 15 residues long.

The CDR3 DNA is TGTGCCAGCAGTTTAGGGGGCAGGGCGGGCACCGGGGAGCTGTTTTTT. It yields the protein CASSLGGRAGTGELFF. J is TRBJ2-2 and V is TRBV27, with D maybe TRBD1 (6 bases). V was pared by 2 bases and J by 4 bases, with 14 bases between. Germline CDR1 is MNHEY and CDR2 is SMNVEV (reference sequence). This CDR3 has 16 amino acids.

The sample holds one count of this clone. This rearrangement joins TRBV6-5 to TRBJ2-7; D perhaps matches TRBD1 (6 bases). The CDR3 is 12 amino acids. CDR1 is MNHEY, CDR2 SVGAGI, per germline. V was trimmed by 2 bases and J by 12 bases, leaving 14 bases between them. The CDR3 is CASSYGAGERYF. DNA of the CDR3: TGTGCCAGCAGTTACGGGGCAGGGGAAAGGTACTTC.

The chain recombines TRBV7-2 with TRBJ1-4; 10 nucleotides agree with TRBD1. Per germline, CDR1 SGHTA and CDR2 FQGNSA. There are 15 residues in the CDR3. Unmatched junction bases numbered 8, after V lost 5 bases and J lost 8 bases. CDR3 in DNA: TGTGCCAGCAGCATCGACAGGGGGCGGAAGGAAAAACTGTTTTTT. It codes for CASSIDRGRKEKLFF.

The rearrangement links TRBV28 to TRBJ2-2; no definite D call. There are 16 residues in the CDR3. The germline V and J ends were trimmed by 5 bases and 5 bases, with 18 bases remaining between them. CDR1 MDHEN and CDR2 SYDVKM come from the germline V gene. Here the CDR3 DNA reads TGTGCCAGCAGTCCCGTTTGGGGTCCGGGTACCGGGGAGCTGTTTTTT. It specifies CASSPVWGPGTGELFF.

The J gene is TRBJ1-1, the V gene TRBV7-3, with D possibly matching TRBD1 (6 bases). Looked up from germline, CDR1 is SGHTA and CDR2 is FQGTGA. V was trimmed by 4 bases and J by 3 bases, leaving 12 bases between them. This CDR3 is built from 14 residues. The CDR3 DNA follows: TGTGCCAGCAGCTCAACAGGGAGGGACACTGAAGCTTTCTTT. Protein sequence: CASSSTGRDTEAFF.

V is TRBV30 and J is TRBJ1-1; D is unresolved. This CDR3 spans 11 amino acids. V gave up 3 bases and J gave up 4 bases, with 6 bases separating them. Germline lookup yields CDR1 GTSNPN and CDR2 SVGIG (reference sequence). The CDR3 DNA reads as TGTGCCTGGAGGGCGGGCACTGAAGCTTTCTTT. Its protein product is CAWRAGTEAFF.

V is TRBV25-1 and J is TRBJ2-3, with D unresolved. CDR1 and CDR2 from the germline V gene are MGHDK and SYGVNS. V shed 3 bases and J shed 1 base, with 8 bases lying between them. The length of the CDR3 is 14 residues. CDR3 nucleotide sequence: TGTGCCAGCAGTGATGCCAGCCGCACAGATACGCAGTATTTT. Its protein is CASSDASRTDTQYF.

There are a few counts of this clone. Here the CDR3 DNA reads TGTGCCAGCAGCAAAGGGGATGACAGGGACTATGCTGGCTACACCTTC. Translating it yields CASSKGDDRDYAGYTF. This rearrangement joins TRBV7-2 to TRBJ1-2, with 7 bases lining up with TRBD1. The CDR3 length is 16 residues. Per the germline V gene, CDR1 is SGHTA and CDR2 is FQGNSA. Trimming removed 5 bases from V and 7 bases from J; junction bases left unmatched: 16.

The chain uses TRBV18 and TRBJ1-1; maybe TRBD1 (6 bases). Trimming shortened V by 2 bases and J by 1 base, and 11 bases separated the two germline ends. The germline CDR1 and CDR2 sequences are KGHSH and LQKENI. The CDR3 sequence is 15 residues long. CDR3 sequence reads: CASSPTRGQNTEAFF. The CDR3 coding sequence is TGTGCCAGCTCACCAACGAGGGGACAGAACACTGAAGCTTTCTTT.

Only one count was recorded for this clone. CDR3 bases: TGTGCCAGCAGCCAGGCGGCGGGGGCCCCCGGGGAGCTGTTTTTT. Translating gives CASSQAAGAPGELFF. The chain links TRBV5-4 to TRBJ2-2; TRBD2 might be the D (7 bases). Germline lookup yields CDR1 SGHNT and CDR2 YYREEE (reference sequence). There are 15 residues in the CDR3. V lost 4 bases and J lost 6, with 16 bases in between.

V is TRBV7-9 and J is TRBJ1-1; D is unclear. Germline V gene sequence: CDR1 SEHNR, CDR2 FQNEAQ (reference sequence). The V gene lost 3 bases and the J gene lost 6 bases, with 5 bases spanning the gap. The CDR3 loop spans 11 amino acids. CDR3 residues: CASSFGAEAFF. The CDR3 DNA reads TGTGCCAGCAGCTTCGGGGCTGAAGCTTTCTTT.

This clone has more than one count but fewer than ten. J is TRBJ2-3 and V is TRBV28, with 9 bases lining up with TRBD2. This CDR3 is built from 15 residues. The germline gives CDR1 MDHEN, CDR2 SYDVKM. The junction had 8 bases not matched to a gene; V was cut back by 5 bases and J by 5 bases. The CDR3 DNA reads as TGTGCCAGCAGTCGGGGCGGGAGGGCCATAGATACGCAGTATTTT. Translating gives CASSRGGRAIDTQYF.

The chain is built from TRBV5-1 and TRBJ2-3; D may match TRBD1 or TRBD2 (7 bases each). This CDR3 has 16 amino acids. V was pared by 6 bases and J by 5 bases, with 22 bases between. The germline gives CDR1 SGHRS, CDR2 YFSETQ. The CDR3 loop is CASTGGGGSLGDTQYF. CDR3 coding DNA: TGCGCCAGCACCGGAGGGGGCGGGAGCTTGGGAGATACGCAGTATTTT.

The J gene is TRBJ2-3, the V gene TRBV5-1; D possibly corresponds to TRBD2 (6 bases). The CDR3 has 16 amino acids. Trimming took 0 bases from V and 0 from J, leaving 11 bases between them. Germline V gene sequence: CDR1 SGHRS, CDR2 YFSETQ. The CDR3 is CASSLGGDPSTDTQYF. Here the CDR3 DNA reads TGCGCCAGCAGCTTGGGGGGGGACCCTAGCACAGATACGCAGTATTTT.

The rearrangement joins TRBV2 to TRBJ1-2, with 7 bases fitting TRBD1. Trimming removed 1 base from V and 10 bases from J; junction bases left unmatched: 6. CDR1 is SNHLY and CDR2 is FYNNEI in the germline V gene. This CDR3 is 13 amino acids long. For the CDR3, the DNA is TGTGCCAGCAGTGAAGGGGACAGCCCCTACTACACCTTC. Protein: CASSEGDSPYYTF.

The chain uses TRBV7-2 and TRBJ1-3, with TRBD1 matching 7 bases. V lost 3 bases and J lost 7; bases outside the gene matches: 3. This CDR3 spans 13 amino acids. Germline-derived CDR1 and CDR2 are SGHTA and FQGNSA. CDR3 loop: CASSFGRGNTIYF. The CDR3 DNA is TGTGCCAGCAGCTTTGGCAGGGGGAACACCATATATTTT.

In its sample, this clone was seen once. V and J are TRBV7-2 and TRBJ1-6, with 8 bases fitting TRBD1. The germline V gene encodes CDR1 SGHTA and CDR2 FQGNSA. The CDR3 extends over 16 amino acids. V gave up 0 bases and J gave up 4 bases; unmatched junction bases: 2. Written as DNA, the CDR3 is TGTGCCAGCAGCTTAGCCGGGACAGGATATAATTCACCCCTCCACTTT. Protein: CASSLAGTGYNSPLHF.

This clone was seen many times. This sequence joins TRBV30 and TRBJ2-1; unclear D gene. Germline-derived CDR1 and CDR2 are GTSNPN and SVGIG (reference sequence). Trimming took off 0 bases at V and 8 bases at J, with 17 bases between the two ends. The CDR3 is made up of 15 amino acids. The DNA of the CDR3 is TGTGCCTGGAGTGTATTCGGACGGCCTTCGGATGAGCAGTTCTTC. Translating it yields CAWSVFGRPSDEQFF.

The sample holds many counts of this clone. The chain recombines TRBV28 with TRBJ2-3; a weak D match, TRBD2 (6 bases). CDR3 length: 14 residues. Germline V CDR1 and CDR2: MDHEN, SYDVKM. V shed 8 bases and J shed 1 base, with 13 bases lying between them. The chain's CDR3 is CASDGGTGTDTQYF. DNA for the CDR3: TGTGCCAGCGATGGGGGGACGGGCACAGATACGCAGTATTTT.

The V and J genes are TRBV28 and TRBJ1-3; D is perhaps TRBD1 (5 bases). The CDR3 is made up of 14 amino acids. CDR1 and CDR2 (germline): MDHEN, SYDVKM. Trimming cost V 6 bases and J 4 bases, with 13 bases left between them. CDR3 sequence: CASRSRGGGNTIYF. Written as DNA, the CDR3 is TGTGCCAGCAGGTCGCGGGGCGGCGGAAACACCATATATTTT.